The clone carrying this T cell receptor beta chain was observed many times. Its target is not known. From the 5' RACE reads, TCRdb called clonotypes with MiXCR, one entry per CDR3 protein. The table lists 300,000 to 350,000 distinct CDR3 sequences, approximately 14% of them singletons. This entry comes from a study of T-cell memory formation after mild COVID-19. General study results and limits: Contracting clones localized mainly to CM and EM when CD4+ and mainly to EMRA when CD8+.

Per the germline V gene, CDR1 is SGHRS and CDR2 is YFSETQ. The CDR3 covers 13 residues. V lost 5 bases to trimming and J lost 6 bases, with 11 bases between them. The chain recombines TRBV5-1 with TRBJ2-2, with no clear D. The sequence derives from a man in his late teens or twenties who had mild COVID-19 (a few samples of this study predate the infection). Cell type and time point are not known. Sequencing input: PBMCs or a T cell subset sorted from them (not recorded which). Here the CDR3 DNA reads TGCGCCAGCAGGATGACTGACGCCGGGGAGCTGTTTTTT. Amino acid sequence: CASRMTDAGELFF.